The next 20 T cell receptor beta chains were all read from a single sample in a study of blood T cell repertoires in COVID-19. Sequencing used immunoSEQ multiplex PCR; TCRdb keeps in-frame clones, though not all of them. The profile shows under 250,000 clones, 89% of them singletons. Sequenced: PBMCs or T cells enriched from blood (not recorded which). Receptors were obtained from a woman in her 30s with acute COVID-19.

The chain couples TRBV5-5 to TRBJ1-2, with TRBD1 matching over 7 bases. The CDR3 sequence is 15 residues long. J gave up 3 bases and V 4 bases, and 9 bases lay outside the gene matches. Germline V gene sequence: CDR1 SGHKS, CDR2 YYEKEE (reference sequence). CDR3 protein: CASSTRQGEDYGYTF. DNA of the CDR3: TGTGCCAGCAGCACCAGACAGGGCGAGGACTATGGCTACACCTTC.

The V and J genes are TRBV28 and TRBJ2-2; possible D gene TRBD2, 7 bases. Trimming shortened V by 10 bases and J by 6 bases, and 21 bases separated the two germline ends. Looked up from germline, CDR1 is MDHEN and CDR2 is SYDVKM. The CDR3 is 15 residues long. The CDR3 loop reads CATQSWGGRAGELFF. The DNA for the CDR3 is TGTGCCACCCAGTCTTGGGGGGGGCGCGCCGGGGAGCTGTTTTTT. Supplemented by reference TRBV28 and TRBJ2-2, the full variable domain reads DVKVTQSSRYLVKRTGEKVFLECVQDMDHENMFWYRQDPGLGLRLIYFSYDVKMKEKGDIPEGYSVSREKKERFSLILESASTNQTSMYLCATQSWGGRAGELFFGEGSRLTVL.

The J gene is TRBJ2-1, the V gene TRBV6-5; 7 bases map to TRBD1. The CDR3 has 15 residues. The J segment lost 8 bases and the V segment lost 5 bases, leaving 12 bases of the junction unmatched. CDR1 and CDR2 from the germline V gene are MNHEY and SVGAGI. In DNA form, the CDR3 reads TGTGCCAGCAGTAACAGGGGCCCCTCAGGGGATGAGCAGTTCTTC. Translation gives CASSNRGPSGDEQFF.

The chain employs TRBV25-1 and TRBJ1-2, with D perhaps TRBD1 (5 bases). CDR3 length equals 13 residues. V was clipped by 6 bases and J by 4 bases, with 12 bases between them. The V gene's germline CDR1 is MGHDK and CDR2 SYGVNS. CDR3 loop: CASSKQEIYGYTF. As DNA, the CDR3 is TGTGCCAGCAGCAAACAGGAGATCTATGGCTACACCTTC.

Only a few counts were recorded for this clone. The sample carries other DNA sequences with the same CDR3. The V and J genes are TRBV11-2 and TRBJ1-1; a possible D gene is TRBD1 (5 bases). CDR3 length: 15 residues. Trimming removed 4 bases from V and 2 bases from J, with 14 bases in between. Germline V gives CDR1 SGHAT, CDR2 FQNNGV. Here the CDR3 DNA reads TGTGCCAGCAGCTCTGAGACAGCCCTCAACACTGAAGCTTTCTTT. Translating gives CASSSETALNTEAFF.

The rearrangement uses TRBV29-1 and TRBJ2-3; possible D gene TRBD2, 5 bases. CDR3 length: 10 residues. CDR1 and CDR2 (germline): SQVTM, ANQGSEA. Trimming removed 7 bases at V and 8 bases at J, with 10 bases between. This CDR3 reads CSAQEGTQYF. The CDR3 DNA sequence: TGCAGCGCGCAAGAGGGTACGCAGTATTTT.

The chain joins TRBV5-5 to TRBJ1-5, with D unclear. The CDR3 extends over 13 amino acids. V was trimmed by 4 bases and J by 6 bases, leaving 11 bases between them. The germline CDR1 and CDR2 sequences are SGHKS and YYEKEE (reference sequence). The CDR3 DNA is TGTGCCAGCAGCGAAGCTGTGTTTCAGCCCCAGCATTTT. It specifies CASSEAVFQPQHF.

This clone came up a few times. This chain joins TRBV5-1 and TRBJ2-1, with TRBD1 matching 7 bases. V was pared by 2 bases and J by 3 bases, with 5 bases of the junction left unmatched. The CDR3 extends over 15 amino acids. Germline V gives CDR1 SGHRS, CDR2 YFSETQ. The CDR3 DNA sequence: TGCGCCAGCAGCTTCGGACAGGCCGACTACAATGAGCAGTTCTTC. As protein: CASSFGQADYNEQFF.

The V and J genes are TRBV27 and TRBJ2-1; 15 bases match TRBD2. The germline V gene encodes CDR1 MNHEY and CDR2 SMNVEV (reference sequence). The V gene end was trimmed by 8 bases and the J gene end by 4 bases; junction bases not matched to a gene: 15. This CDR3 has 19 residues. The CDR3 region is CASGYLGLAGGNRYNEQFF. As DNA, the CDR3 is TGTGCCAGCGGCTACTTAGGACTAGCGGGGGGGAACCGATACAATGAGCAGTTCTTC.

The rearrangement joins TRBV28 to TRBJ2-1, with D unclear. The germline V gene encodes CDR1 MDHEN and CDR2 SYDVKM. The germline V and J ends were trimmed by 6 bases and 8 bases, with 11 bases remaining between them. There are 12 residues in the CDR3. The CDR3 nucleotides read TGTGCCAGCAGCAGACTTGAAGATGAGCAGTTCTTC. Protein sequence: CASSRLEDEQFF.

The rearrangement uses TRBV5-1 and TRBJ1-6, with a possible D match to TRBD1 (5 bases). The CDR3 is 14 amino acids. Germline CDR1 reads SGHRS; CDR2 reads YFSETQ. V was shortened by 1 base and J by 10 bases, with 12 bases between the two germline ends. The CDR3 region is CASSLTQGWSPLHF. In DNA form, the CDR3 reads TGCGCCAGCAGCTTGACGCAGGGTTGGTCACCCCTCCACTTT.

The chain has TRBV5-1 and TRBJ2-3; 7 bases agree with TRBD2. Unmatched junction bases numbered 6, after V lost 1 base and J lost 1 base. This CDR3 region has 16 residues. CDR1 SGHRS and CDR2 YFSETQ come from the germline V gene. CDR3 sequence (DNA): TGCGCCAGCAGCTTGAGGAGGGGAGGGGGCACAGATACGCAGTATTTT. As protein: CASSLRRGGGTDTQYF.

The V gene is TRBV4-3, the J gene TRBJ2-7; tentative D call: TRBD1 (5 bases). The CDR3 has 13 amino acids. Germline CDR1 and CDR2: LGHNA and YSLEER. V was cut by 4 bases and J by 2 bases, with 9 bases left in between. CDR3 nucleotide sequence: TGCGCCAGCAGCCTCAGGGATACCTACGAGCAGTACTTC. It yields the protein CASSLRDTYEQYF.

The chain carries TRBV12-3 or TRBV12-4 and TRBJ1-2, with TRBD1 identical over 8 bases. The V segment lost 6 bases and the J segment 6 bases; nucleotides outside the gene matches: 6. The CDR3 is made up of 13 amino acids. The CDR3 DNA is TGTGCCAGCAGGCCACAGGGGGTGGATGGCTACACCTTC. This codes for CASRPQGVDGYTF.

The rearrangement joins TRBV3-1 (or the pseudogene TRBV3-2) to TRBJ1-2, with TRBD1 identical over 7 bases. Germline lookup yields CDR1 LGHDT and CDR2 YNNKEL (reference sequence). V trimming: 1 base; J trimming: 6 bases; junction bases outside the gene matches: 8. There are 15 residues in the CDR3. CDR3 residues: CASSQGTGIGHGYTF. CDR3 in DNA: TGTGCCAGCAGCCAAGGGACAGGAATAGGGCATGGCTACACCTTC.

The chain has TRBV5-5 and TRBJ2-5, with D hard to call. CDR1 is SGHKS, CDR2 YYEKEE, per germline (reference sequence). With 4 bases removed from V and 5 bases from J, the gap between germline ends came to 9 bases. CDR3 length: 12 residues. The CDR3 bases are TGTGCCAGCAGCCAAAAAGCGGAGACCCAGTACTTC. This codes for CASSQKAETQYF.

The V call is TRBV19, the J call TRBJ1-2; 7 nucleotides agree with TRBD1. Per germline, CDR1 LNHDA and CDR2 SQIVND (reference sequence). The CDR3 has 14 residues. Trimming cost V 5 bases and J 6 bases; bases outside gene matches: 9. CDR3 nucleotide sequence: TGTGCCAGTAGTGTAACAGGGACAGCCCATGGCTACACCTTC. Protein product: CASSVTGTAHGYTF.

The chain joins TRBV6-6 to TRBJ2-1; tentative D call: TRBD2 (6 bases). Germline loops: CDR1 MNHNY, CDR2 SVGAGI (reference sequence). CDR3 size: 15 residues. V lost 0 bases and J 6 bases, leaving 12 bases between the germline ends. The CDR3 is CASSYSLAGGNEQFF. The CDR3 coding sequence is TGTGCCAGCAGTTACTCTCTAGCCGGGGGCAATGAGCAGTTCTTC.

The rearrangement uses TRBV7-6 and TRBJ2-2; no clear D. Germline lookup yields CDR1 SGHVS and CDR2 FNYEAQ. This CDR3 is 16 amino acids long. V lost 4 bases, J lost 5 bases, and 17 bases lay in between. CDR3 amino acids: CASSSPSRYGTGELFF. The CDR3 DNA reads as TGTGCCAGCAGCTCCCCTAGTCGGTATGGTACCGGGGAGCTGTTTTTT.

The chain is built from TRBV5-4 and TRBJ2-5, with 8 bases matching TRBD2. The CDR3 is made up of 14 amino acids. Germline assignment: CDR1 SGHNT and CDR2 YYREEE (reference sequence). V was clipped by 4 bases and J by 1 base; unmatched bases: 3. Here the CDR3 reads CASSRGGAQETQYF. Here the CDR3 DNA reads TGTGCCAGCAGCCGGGGGGGGGCCCAAGAGACCCAGTACTTC.